One and the same sample provided the 8 T cell receptor beta chains below, sequenced in a study of blood T cell repertoires in COVID-19. Profiling relied on immunoSEQ multiplex PCR, and the TCRdb table lists in-frame clones only, not all of them. In the table there are around 230,000 clones, around four fifths of which are singletons. The sequenced sample consisted of peripheral blood. The receptors shown here come from a woman between 45 and 65 years old with acute or convalescent COVID-19.

The chain carries TRBV29-1 and TRBJ2-2; 9 nucleotides match TRBD2. This CDR3 contains 14 residues. Germline V gives CDR1 SQVTM, CDR2 ANQGSEA. J was trimmed by 1 base and V by 6 bases; bases with no gene match: 3. Here the CDR3 DNA reads TGCAGCGTCTTAGCGGGAGAGAACACCGGGGAGCTGTTTTTT. This codes for CSVLAGENTGELFF.

V usage is TRBV11-3 and J usage is TRBJ1-1; no clear D. Germline-derived CDR1 and CDR2 are SGHNT and YENEEA. The V end was cut by 5 bases, the J end by 6 bases, with 7 bases between. This CDR3 is built from 11 residues. The CDR3 DNA reads TGTGCCAGCAGCCCCGCGTCTGAAGCTTTCTTT. It codes for CASSPASEAFF.

V usage is TRBV12-3 or TRBV12-4 and J usage is TRBJ1-2; a possible D gene is TRBD1 (5 bases). The V end lost 3 bases, the J end lost 3 bases, and 8 bases lay between the germline ends. This CDR3 region has 13 residues. CDR3 protein: CASSFGGDYGYTF. Here the CDR3 DNA reads TGTGCCAGCAGTTTCGGGGGGGACTATGGCTACACCTTC.

The V and J genes are TRBV10-3 and TRBJ2-2; 11 bases are a match to TRBD2. This CDR3 region has 17 residues. With V trimmed by 3 bases and J by 6 bases, 9 bases remained unmatched. Germline V gives CDR1 ENHRY, CDR2 SYGVKD. CDR3 DNA: TGTGCCATCAGTGATATGGGACTAGCGGTTCGTGCCGGGGAGCTGTTTTTT. Encoded protein: CAISDMGLAVRAGELFF.

V usage is TRBV6-5 and J usage is TRBJ2-5; 8 bases line up with TRBD1. Germline loops: CDR1 MNHEY, CDR2 SVGAGI. J was trimmed by 4 bases and V by 6 bases; bases with no gene match: 4. The CDR3 has 13 residues. The CDR3 protein is CASRNRGTETQYF. The CDR3 DNA reads as TGTGCCAGCAGGAACAGGGGGACAGAGACCCAGTACTTC.

This clone was seen more than once but under ten times. The chain couples TRBV19 to TRBJ1-5; no clear D gene. V dropped 0 bases and J dropped 4 bases, with 7 bases sitting between them. CDR1 LNHDA and CDR2 SQIVND come from the germline V gene (reference sequence). CDR3 length: 14 amino acids. The CDR3 sequence is CASSIDSLNQPQHF. DNA for the CDR3: TGTGCCAGTAGTATAGACAGTTTAAATCAGCCCCAGCATTTT.

The CDR3 DNA sequence: TGCGCCAGCAGTCAGGGGGATCCGGCTAATGAAAAACTGTTTTTT. Its protein is CASSQGDPANEKLFF. This chain connects TRBV5-1 to TRBJ1-4, with 7 bases lining up with TRBD1. Germline CDR1 and CDR2: SGHRS and YFSETQ. Trimming cost V 5 bases and J 3 bases; bases outside gene matches: 7. The CDR3 runs to 15 residues.

The DNA for the CDR3 is TGTGCCAGCAGCGTGGGGGGACAGGGAACCGGTGAAGCTTTCTTT. Its protein is CASSVGGQGTGEAFF. The genes are TRBV9 and TRBJ1-1; 9 bases match TRBD1. V shed 2 bases and J 7 bases; nucleotides not matched to a gene: 9. The CDR3 totals 15 residues. Germline V lookup: CDR1 SGDLS, CDR2 YYNGEE.